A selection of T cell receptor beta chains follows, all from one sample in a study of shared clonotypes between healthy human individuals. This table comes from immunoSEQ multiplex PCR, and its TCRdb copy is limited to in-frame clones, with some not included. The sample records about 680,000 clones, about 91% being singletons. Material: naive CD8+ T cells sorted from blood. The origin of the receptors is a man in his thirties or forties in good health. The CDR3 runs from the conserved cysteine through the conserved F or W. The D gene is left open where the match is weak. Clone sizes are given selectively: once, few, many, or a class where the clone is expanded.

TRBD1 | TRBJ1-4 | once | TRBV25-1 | CAKDRGFEKLFF | TGTGCCAAGGACAGGGGTTTTGAAAAACTGTTTTTT
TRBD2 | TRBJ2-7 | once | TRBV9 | CASSPRASGTPREQYF | TGTGCCAGCAGCCCTCGCGCTAGCGGGACCCCTAGGGAGCAGTACTTC
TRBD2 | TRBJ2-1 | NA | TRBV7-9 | CASSYPPASGKPHEQFF | TGTGCCAGCAGCTACCCCCCGGCTAGCGGGAAACCCCATGAGCAGTTCTTC
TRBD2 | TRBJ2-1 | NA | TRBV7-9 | CASNPGLAGPDNEQFF | TGTGCCAGCAACCCGGGACTAGCGGGACCAGACAATGAGCAGTTCTTC
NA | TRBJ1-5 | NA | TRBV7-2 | CASSLYRTGYNQPQHF | TGTGCCAGCAGCTTATATAGAACAGGTTACAATCAGCCCCAGCATTTT
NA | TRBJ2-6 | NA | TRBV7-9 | CASSIQDPWTSGANVLTF | TGTGCCAGCAGCATACAGGACCCGTGGACCTCTGGGGCCAACGTCCTGACTTTC
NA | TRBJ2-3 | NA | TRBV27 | CASSLRGGTDTQYF | TGTGCCAGCAGTTTACGTGGGGGCACAGATACGCAGTATTTT
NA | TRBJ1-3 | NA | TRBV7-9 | CASSPQTSSGNTIYF | TGTGCCAGCAGCCCCCAGACCTCCTCTGGAAACACCATATATTTT
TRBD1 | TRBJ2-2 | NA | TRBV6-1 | CASSAGTGGLVNTGELFF | TGTGCCAGCAGTGCCGGGACAGGGGGACTCGTGAACACCGGGGAGCTGTTTTTT
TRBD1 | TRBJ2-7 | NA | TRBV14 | CASSQEGQGAWSYEQYF | TGTGCCAGCAGCCAAGAAGGGCAGGGGGCCTGGTCCTACGAGCAGTACTTC
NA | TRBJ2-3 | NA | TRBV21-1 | CASSPPEGRERDTQYF | TGTGCCAGCAGCCCCCCCGAGGGGAGGGAGAGAGATACGCAGTATTTT
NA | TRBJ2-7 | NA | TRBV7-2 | CASSSTRAYEQYF | TGTGCCAGCAGCTCGACTAGGGCCTACGAGCAGTACTTC
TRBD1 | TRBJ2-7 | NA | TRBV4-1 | CASSGRDREGHYEQYF | TGCGCCAGCAGCGGCCGGGACAGGGAGGGCCACTACGAGCAGTACTTC
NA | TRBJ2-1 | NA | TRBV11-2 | CASSLDRLARNEQFF | TGTGCCAGCAGCTTAGATAGGCTAGCTCGGAATGAGCAGTTCTTC
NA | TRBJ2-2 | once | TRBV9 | CASSVGGLTGELFF | TGTGCCAGCAGCGTGGGGGGTTTGACCGGGGAGCTGTTTTTT
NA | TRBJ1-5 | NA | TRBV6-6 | CASSSWEGYQPQHF | TGTGCCAGCAGCTCCTGGGAGGGGTATCAGCCCCAGCATTTT
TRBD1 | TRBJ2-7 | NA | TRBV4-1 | CASSQMGKGAAYEQYF | TGCGCCAGCAGCCAAATGGGCAAGGGGGCGGCCTACGAGCAGTACTTC
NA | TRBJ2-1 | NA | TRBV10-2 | CASSEGYEQFF | TGCGCCAGCAGTGAAGGGTATGAGCAGTTCTTC
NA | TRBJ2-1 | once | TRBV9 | CASSPKSAYKHNEQFF | TGTGCCAGCAGCCCCAAAAGTGCTTACAAACACAATGAGCAGTTCTTC
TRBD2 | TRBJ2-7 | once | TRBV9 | CASSPGLAGGTYEQYF | TGTGCCAGCAGCCCGGGACTAGCGGGAGGGACGTACGAGCAGTACTTC
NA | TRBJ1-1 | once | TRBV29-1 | CSVVATPLWAFF | TGCAGCGTTGTCGCGACTCCTCTCTGGGCTTTCTTT
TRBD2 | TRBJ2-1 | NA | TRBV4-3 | CASSPTGGNEQFF | TGCGCCAGCAGCCCTACGGGGGGTAATGAGCAGTTCTTC
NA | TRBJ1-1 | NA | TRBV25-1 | CASSTALQGRRTEAFF | TGTGCCAGCAGTACAGCCCTCCAGGGGAGGAGGACTGAAGCTTTCTTT
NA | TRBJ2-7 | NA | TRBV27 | CASRGLSYEQYF | TGTGCCAGCCGAGGACTCTCCTACGAGCAGTACTTC
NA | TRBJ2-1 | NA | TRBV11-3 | CASSSTSGLRNEQFF | TGTGCCAGCAGCTCAACTTCCGGACTCCGGAATGAGCAGTTCTTC
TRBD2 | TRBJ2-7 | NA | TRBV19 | CASSATSGSSYEQYF | TGTGCCAGTAGCGCGACTAGCGGGAGTAGCTACGAGCAGTACTTC
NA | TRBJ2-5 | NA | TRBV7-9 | CASSTPGIQETQYF | TGTGCCAGCAGCACGCCGGGGATACAAGAGACCCAGTACTTC
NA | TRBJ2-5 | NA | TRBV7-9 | CASSLVGNSQETQYF | TGTGCCAGCAGCTTAGTCGGGAACAGTCAAGAGACCCAGTACTTC
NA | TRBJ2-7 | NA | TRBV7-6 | CASSFAPGNYEQYF | TGTGCCAGCAGCTTCGCCCCAGGGAACTACGAGCAGTACTTC
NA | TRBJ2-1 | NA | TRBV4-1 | CASSQDVGGFNEQFF | TGCGCCAGCAGCCAAGATGTGGGCGGGTTCAATGAGCAGTTCTTC
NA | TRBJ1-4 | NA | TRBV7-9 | CASRGGTNEKLFF | TGTGCCAGCAGAGGGGGAACTAATGAAAAACTGTTTTTT
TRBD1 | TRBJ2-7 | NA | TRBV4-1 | CASSQLDRGFYEQYF | TGCGCCAGCAGCCAATTAGACAGGGGTTTTTACGAGCAGTACTTC
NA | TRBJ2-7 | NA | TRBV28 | CASSSGALKDEQYF | TGTGCCAGCAGTTCGGGCGCGTTAAAGGACGAGCAGTACTTC
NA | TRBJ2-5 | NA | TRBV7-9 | CASSYTDYQETQYF | TGTGCCAGCAGCTATACGGACTACCAAGAGACCCAGTACTTC